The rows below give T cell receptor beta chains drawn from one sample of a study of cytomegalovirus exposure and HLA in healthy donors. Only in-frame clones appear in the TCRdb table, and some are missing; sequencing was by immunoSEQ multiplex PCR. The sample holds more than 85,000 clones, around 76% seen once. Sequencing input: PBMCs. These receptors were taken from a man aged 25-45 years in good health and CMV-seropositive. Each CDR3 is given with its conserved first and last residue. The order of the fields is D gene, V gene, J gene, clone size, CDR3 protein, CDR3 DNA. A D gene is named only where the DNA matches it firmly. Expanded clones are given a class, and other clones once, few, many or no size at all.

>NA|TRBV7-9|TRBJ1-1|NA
CASSQQENIEAFF
TGTGCCAGCAGTCAACAGGAGAACATTGAAGCTTTCTTT
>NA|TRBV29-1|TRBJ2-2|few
CSVQGDHTGELFF
TGCAGCGTTCAAGGAGATCACACCGGGGAGCTGTTTTTT
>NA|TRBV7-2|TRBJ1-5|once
CASSPKPGGNQPQHF
TGTGCCAGCAGCCCCAAACCAGGGGGCAATCAGCCCCAGCATTTT
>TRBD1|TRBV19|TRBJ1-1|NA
CASSARQGTNTEAFF
TGTGCCAGTAGTGCCAGACAGGGGACGAACACTGAAGCTTTCTTT
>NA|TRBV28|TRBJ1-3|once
CASSMTAGNTIYF
TGTGCCAGCAGTATGACAGCTGGAAACACCATATATTTT
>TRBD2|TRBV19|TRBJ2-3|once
CASRSQRGRVDTQYF
TGTGCCAGTAGGTCACAGCGGGGGAGAGTAGATACGCAGTATTTT
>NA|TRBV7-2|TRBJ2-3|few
CASSPSPGMDTQYF
TGTGCCAGCAGTCCATCGCCGGGGATGGATACGCAGTATTTT
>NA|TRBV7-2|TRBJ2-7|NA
CASSLPPEGSSYEQYF
TGTGCCAGCAGCTTACCCCCGGAGGGGAGCTCCTACGAGCAGTACTTC
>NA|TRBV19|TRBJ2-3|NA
CASSWRGLGTDTQYF
TGTGCCAGTAGTTGGAGGGGGCTTGGGACAGATACGCAGTATTTT
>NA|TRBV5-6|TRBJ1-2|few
CASSFGDNYGYTF
TGTGCCAGCAGCTTCGGAGATAACTATGGCTACACCTTC
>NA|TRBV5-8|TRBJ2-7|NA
CASSLRGRLGYEQYF
TGTGCCAGCAGCTTGAGAGGGAGGTTAGGCTACGAGCAGTACTTC
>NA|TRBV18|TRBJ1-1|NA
CASSPSGGDTEAFF
TGTGCCAGTTCACCTTCGGGGGGCGACACTGAAGCTTTCTTT
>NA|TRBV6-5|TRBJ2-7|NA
CASRKPGVTLYEQYF
TGTGCCAGCAGAAAACCCGGGGTGACTCTCTACGAGCAGTACTTC
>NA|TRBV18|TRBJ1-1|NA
CASSTKGERAFF
TGTGCCAGCTCGACGAAGGGGGAGCGGGCTTTCTTT
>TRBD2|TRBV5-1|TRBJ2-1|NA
CASSASGDLYNEQFF
TGCGCCAGCAGCGCTAGCGGGGACCTCTACAATGAGCAGTTCTTC
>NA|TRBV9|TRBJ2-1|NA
CASSVVGQGLNEQFF
TGTGCCAGCAGCGTAGTTGGCCAGGGGTTAAATGAGCAGTTCTTC
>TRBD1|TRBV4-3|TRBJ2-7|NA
CASSQDLGTAYEQYF
TGCGCCAGCAGCCAAGATTTGGGGACAGCTTACGAGCAGTACTTC
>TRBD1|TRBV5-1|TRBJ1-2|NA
CASSLTGGQGSGGYTF
TGCGCCAGCAGCTTGACCGGGGGACAGGGGTCGGGGGGCTACACCTTC
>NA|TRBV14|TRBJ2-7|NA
CASSQGSYHDSYEQYF
TGTGCCAGCAGCCAAGGATCCTACCATGATTCCTACGAGCAGTACTTC
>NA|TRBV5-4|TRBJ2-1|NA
CASSLDGTQLYNEQFF
TGTGCCAGCAGCTTGGATGGGACACAACTCTACAATGAGCAGTTCTTC
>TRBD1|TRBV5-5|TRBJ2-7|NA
CASSSPWGQGGYEQYF
TGTGCCAGCAGCTCGCCATGGGGACAGGGGGGCTACGAGCAGTACTTC
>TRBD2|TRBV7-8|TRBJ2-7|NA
CASSFSGPLTYEQYF
TGTGCCAGCAGTTTTAGCGGGCCGTTAACCTACGAGCAGTACTTC
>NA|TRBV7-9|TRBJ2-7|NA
CASRSRDYEQYF
TGTGCCAGCAGATCAAGAGACTACGAGCAGTACTTC
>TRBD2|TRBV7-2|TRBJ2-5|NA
CASSPGLVAETQYF
TGTGCCAGCAGCCCGGGACTAGTTGCGGAGACCCAGTACTTC
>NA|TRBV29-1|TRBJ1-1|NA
CSVARGLNTEAFF
TGCAGCGTGGCCAGGGGACTGAACACTGAAGCTTTCTTT
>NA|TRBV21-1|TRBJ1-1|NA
CASSARLAFEAFF
TGTGCCAGCAGCGCCAGGTTGGCCTTTGAAGCTTTCTTT
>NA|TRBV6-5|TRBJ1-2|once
CASSWTGGYYGYTF
TGTGCCAGCAGTTGGACCGGGGGATACTATGGCTACACCTTC
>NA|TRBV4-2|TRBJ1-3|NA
CASSQDRDGNTIYF
TGTGCCAGCAGCCAAGACAGGGATGGAAACACCATATATTTT